The 14 T cell receptor beta chains below all came from one sample that was sequenced in a study of shared clonotypes between healthy human individuals. TCRdb keeps only in-frame clones here, not all; method: immunoSEQ multiplex PCR. This sample has some 2,000,000 clones, with more than 90% found just once. The sequenced sample was naive CD4+ T cells sorted from blood. Subset here: CD45RA+ positively selected. These TCRs come from a man younger than 35 in good health.

To note about this clone: Other DNA sequences from this sample encode an identical CDR3 as well. The chain recombines TRBV27 with TRBJ2-5, with TRBD2 matching over 8 bases. CDR1 and CDR2 from the germline V gene are MNHEY and SMNVEV (reference sequence). The V and J ends lost 2 bases and 2 bases, in that order; junction bases with no gene match: 1. The CDR3 totals 14 residues. The CDR3 spells CASSLAGGQETQYF. The CDR3 DNA follows: TGTGCCAGCAGTTTAGCGGGAGGACAAGAGACCCAGTACTTC.

The chain carries TRBV29-1 and TRBJ2-3, with D possibly matching TRBD2 (6 bases). This CDR3 is 14 amino acids long. Trimming removed 7 bases at V and 4 bases at J, with 18 bases between. From germline, CDR1 is SQVTM and CDR2 ANQGSEA. CDR3 loop: CSAGGLHRPDTQYF. DNA for the CDR3: TGCAGCGCTGGGGGACTCCACCGCCCAGATACGCAGTATTTT.

The chain joins TRBV11-3 to TRBJ2-3; 7 nucleotides agree with TRBD1. The length of the CDR3 is 14 residues. The germline V gene has CDR1 SGHNT and CDR2 YENEEA. V lost 5 bases, J lost 3 bases, and 5 bases stayed unmatched. The CDR3 protein is CASSQTGQTDTQYF. DNA of the CDR3: TGTGCCAGCAGCCAGACAGGGCAAACAGATACGCAGTATTTT.

The V call is TRBV5-4, the J call TRBJ1-2; 8 nucleotides align to TRBD1. Per the germline V gene, CDR1 is SGHNT and CDR2 is YYREEE (reference sequence). The CDR3 length is 13 residues. The V gene end was trimmed by 3 bases and the J gene end by 4 bases; junction bases not matched to a gene: 2. CDR3 residues: CASSSGQAYGYTF. CDR3 coding DNA: TGTGCCAGCAGCTCGGGACAGGCCTATGGCTACACCTTC. The variable domain in full, with the rest retrieved from reference TRBV5-4 and TRBJ1-2, is ETGVTQSPTHLIKTRGQQVTLRCSSQSGHNTVSWYQQALGQGPQFIFQYYREEENGRGNFPPRFSGLQFPNYSSELNVNALELDDSALYLCASSSGQAYGYTFGSGTRLTVV.

The chain carries TRBV7-2 and TRBJ1-6; 9 bases match TRBD1. Germline V lookup: CDR1 SGHTA, CDR2 FQGNSA. Trimming removed 5 bases from V and 7 bases from J; junction bases left unmatched: 3. CDR3 size: 14 residues. The CDR3 here is CASSLGTGNSPLHF. Here the CDR3 DNA reads TGTGCCAGCAGCCTCGGGACAGGGAATTCACCCCTCCACTTT.

Here the CDR3 reads CASSQSEVSNQPQHF. As DNA, the CDR3 is TGTGCCAGCAGCCAGAGCGAGGTGTCCAATCAGCCCCAGCATTTT. V and J are TRBV7-9 and TRBJ1-5; D is ambiguous. Per the germline V gene, CDR1 is SEHNR and CDR2 is FQNEAQ (reference sequence). Trimming took 5 bases from V and 3 from J, leaving 14 bases between them. CDR3 size: 15 residues.

This clone showed up just once. The chain joins TRBV7-2 to TRBJ2-3, with 7 bases lining up with TRBD2. The V and J ends lost 5 bases and 2 bases, in that order; junction bases with no gene match: 4. Germline CDR1 SGHTA, CDR2 FQGNSA. The CDR3 has 14 amino acids. The CDR3: CASSRRDYTDTQYF. As DNA, the CDR3 is TGTGCCAGCAGCCGGCGGGACTACACAGATACGCAGTATTTT.

The chain is built from TRBV5-1 and TRBJ2-3, with TRBD2 matching 7 bases. The germline gives CDR1 SGHRS, CDR2 YFSETQ. V shed 7 bases and J 2 bases; nucleotides not matched to a gene: 10. CDR3 size: 15 residues. The CDR3 region is CASGLGSGATDTQYF. Here the CDR3 DNA reads TGCGCCAGCGGCCTGGGCAGCGGGGCCACAGATACGCAGTATTTT.

The chain has TRBV4-1 and TRBJ2-7; 9 bases map to TRBD2. J was trimmed by 7 bases and V by 1 base; bases with no gene match: 17. CDR1 is MGHRA and CDR2 is YSYEKL in the germline V gene. The CDR3 extends over 18 amino acids. The CDR3 spells CASSQALSLVQRGEEQYF. The CDR3 coding sequence is TGCGCCAGCAGCCAAGCTCTCTCCCTAGTCCAGCGGGGGGAGGAGCAGTACTTC.

This clone was seen just once. The chain links TRBV11-2 to TRBJ2-7; D gene uncertain. Germline values: CDR1 SGHAT, CDR2 FQNNGV. CDR3 length equals 16 residues. V shed 0 bases and J shed 0 bases, with 12 bases lying between them. The CDR3 nucleotides are TGTGCCAGCAGCTTAGATCTTCAAGAAAGCTCCTACGAGCAGTACTTC. This sequence encodes CASSLDLQESSYEQYF.

As to this clone: Other DNA variants within this sample encode the same CDR3. This chain joins TRBV28 and TRBJ2-5; 8 nucleotides line up with TRBD1. The V gene's germline CDR1 is MDHEN and CDR2 SYDVKM. V gave up 6 bases and J gave up 4 bases; unmatched junction bases: 4. This CDR3 spans 13 amino acids. The CDR3 here is CASRPGTGETQYF. The CDR3 DNA reads TGTGCCAGCAGGCCCGGGACAGGAGAGACCCAGTACTTC. The full variable domain, with the rest looked up from reference TRBV28 and TRBJ2-5, is DVKVTQSSRYLVKRTGEKVFLECVQDMDHENMFWYRQDPGLGLRLIYFSYDVKMKEKGDIPEGYSVSREKKERFSLILESASTNQTSMYLCASRPGTGETQYFGPGTRLLVL.

The rearrangement links TRBV18 to TRBJ1-2; tentatively, D is TRBD1 (5 bases). The germline V gene encodes CDR1 KGHSH and CDR2 LQKENI. The V end was cut by 5 bases, the J end by 4 bases, with 17 bases between. The CDR3 runs to 15 residues. In nucleotides, the CDR3 is TGTGCCAGCTCAGAAGGGCAGGGTCGGGGCTATGGCTACACCTTC. Protein product: CASSEGQGRGYGYTF.

The chain is built from TRBV30 and TRBJ2-1; D remains unclear. CDR1 and CDR2 from the germline V gene are GTSNPN and SVGIG (reference sequence). Trimming removed 2 bases from V and 6 bases from J, with 11 bases in between. The CDR3 loop spans 13 amino acids. CDR3 in amino acids: CAWSHDATNEQFF. The CDR3 DNA sequence: TGTGCCTGGAGTCACGATGCGACCAATGAGCAGTTCTTC.

This rearrangement joins TRBV7-8 to TRBJ2-3; D not certain. CDR3 length: 16 amino acids. From germline, CDR1 is SGHVS and CDR2 FQNEAQ. Trimming took 0 bases from V and 2 from J, leaving 12 bases between them. CDR3 sequence reads: CASSLASPLFTDTQYF. The CDR3 DNA sequence: TGTGCCAGCAGCTTAGCCAGCCCTCTTTTCACAGATACGCAGTATTTT.